This TCR beta chain is drawn from a study of beta chain features in type 1 diabetes. Study information: Patient and healthy donor groups were alike in age, gender and cell yields.

CDR3 size: 15 residues. V was trimmed by 2 bases and J by 4 bases, leaving 9 bases between them. CDR1 is SEHNR and CDR2 is FQNEAQ in the germline V gene (reference sequence). Study-wide results and caveats: Moderate yet significant TCRB CDR3 shortening was seen in Type 1 diabetes patients in all four CD4+ subsets.

A few counts support this clone. Its specificity is unknown. Reverse transcribing all isolated RNA meant expressed TCRB transcripts were sequenced. Method: immunoSEQ multiplex PCR; TCRdb's copy keeps in-frame clones and lacks some. The data show a few hundred thousand clones, approximately 12% seen once. Sequencing was done on a sample of naive CD4+ T cells from blood. The receptor was isolated from a young woman with type 1 diabetes. The J gene is TRBJ2-6, the V gene TRBV7-9, with TRBD1 as a possible D gene (5 bases). CDR3: CASSLSRAGANVLTF. The CDR3 region has the DNA TGTGCCAGCAGCTTAAGCAGGGCGGGGGCCAACGTCCTGACTTTC.